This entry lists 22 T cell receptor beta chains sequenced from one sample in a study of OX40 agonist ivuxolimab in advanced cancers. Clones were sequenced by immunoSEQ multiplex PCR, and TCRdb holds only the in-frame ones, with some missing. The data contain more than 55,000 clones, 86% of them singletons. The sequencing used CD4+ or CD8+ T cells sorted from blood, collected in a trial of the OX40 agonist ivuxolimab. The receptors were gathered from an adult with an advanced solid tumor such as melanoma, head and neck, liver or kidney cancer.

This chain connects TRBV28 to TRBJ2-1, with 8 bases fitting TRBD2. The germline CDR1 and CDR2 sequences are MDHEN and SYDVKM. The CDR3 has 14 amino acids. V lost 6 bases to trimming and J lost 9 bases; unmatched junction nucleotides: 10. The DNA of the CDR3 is TGTGCCAGCAGAGGACTAGGACTAGCCCTTGAGCAGTTCTTC. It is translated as CASRGLGLALEQFF. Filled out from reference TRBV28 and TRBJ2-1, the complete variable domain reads DVKVTQSSRYLVKRTGEKVFLECVQDMDHENMFWYRQDPGLGLRLIYFSYDVKMKEKGDIPEGYSVSREKKERFSLILESASTNQTSMYLCASRGLGLALEQFFGPGTRLTVL.

The CDR3 sequence is CASSSWGGIQETQYF. The CDR3 DNA reads TGTGCCAGCAGCTCTTGGGGTGGTATTCAAGAGACCCAGTACTTC. V usage is TRBV11-3 and J usage is TRBJ2-5; D remains ambiguous. V lost 4 bases to trimming and J lost 2 bases, with 14 bases between them. Per germline, CDR1 SGHNT and CDR2 YENEEA. This CDR3 is 15 amino acids long.

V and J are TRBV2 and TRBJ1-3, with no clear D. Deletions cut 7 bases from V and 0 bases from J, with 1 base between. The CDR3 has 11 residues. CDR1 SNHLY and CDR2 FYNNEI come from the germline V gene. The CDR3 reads CASISGNTIYF. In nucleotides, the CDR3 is TGTGCCAGCATCTCTGGAAACACCATATATTTT. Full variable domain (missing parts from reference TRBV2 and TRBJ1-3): EPEVTQTPSHQVTQMGQEVILRCVPISNHLYFYWYRQILGQKVEFLVSFYNNEISEKSEIFDDQFSVERPDGSNFTLKIRSTKLEDSAMYFCASISGNTIYFGEGSWLTVV.

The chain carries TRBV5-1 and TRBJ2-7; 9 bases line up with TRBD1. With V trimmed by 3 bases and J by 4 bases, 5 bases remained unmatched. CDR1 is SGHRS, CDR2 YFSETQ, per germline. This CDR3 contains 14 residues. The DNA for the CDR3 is TGCGCCAGCAGCTCCGGGACAGGGCAATACGAGCAGTACTTC. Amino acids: CASSSGTGQYEQYF.

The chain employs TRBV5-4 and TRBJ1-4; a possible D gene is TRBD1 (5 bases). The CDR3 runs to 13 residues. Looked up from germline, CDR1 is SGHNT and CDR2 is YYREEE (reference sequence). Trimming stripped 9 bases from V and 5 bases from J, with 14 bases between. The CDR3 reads CAMGGVKNEKLFF. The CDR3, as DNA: TGTGCCATGGGAGGGGTAAAAAATGAAAAACTGTTTTTT.

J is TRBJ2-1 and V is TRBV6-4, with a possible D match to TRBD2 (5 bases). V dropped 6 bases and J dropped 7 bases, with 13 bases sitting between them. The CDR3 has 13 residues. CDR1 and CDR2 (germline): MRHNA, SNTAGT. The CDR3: CASSREYGNEQFF. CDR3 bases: TGTGCCAGCAGCCGGGAATATGGTAATGAGCAGTTCTTC.

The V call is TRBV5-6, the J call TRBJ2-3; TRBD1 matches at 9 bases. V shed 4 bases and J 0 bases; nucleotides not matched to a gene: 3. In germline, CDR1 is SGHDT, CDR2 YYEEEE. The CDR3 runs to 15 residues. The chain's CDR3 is CASSVGQGSTDTQYF. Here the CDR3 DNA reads TGTGCCAGCAGCGTTGGACAGGGGAGCACAGATACGCAGTATTTT.

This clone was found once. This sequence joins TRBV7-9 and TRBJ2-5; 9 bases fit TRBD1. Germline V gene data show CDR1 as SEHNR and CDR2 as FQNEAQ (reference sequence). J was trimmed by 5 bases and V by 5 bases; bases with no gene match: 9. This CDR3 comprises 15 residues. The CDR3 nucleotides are TGTGCCAGCAGCCTTGGGACAGGGCCTGGGGAGACCCAGTACTTC. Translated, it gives CASSLGTGPGETQYF.

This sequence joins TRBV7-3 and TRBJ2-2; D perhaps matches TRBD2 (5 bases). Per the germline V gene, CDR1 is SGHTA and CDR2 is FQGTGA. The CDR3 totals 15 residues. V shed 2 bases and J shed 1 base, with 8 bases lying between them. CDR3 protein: CASSLLGRNTGELFF. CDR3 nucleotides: TGTGCCAGCAGCTTACTGGGGAGGAACACCGGGGAGCTGTTTTTT. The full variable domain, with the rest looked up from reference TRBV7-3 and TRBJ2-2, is GAGVSQTPSNKVTEKGKYVELRCDPISGHTALYWYRQSLGQGPEFLIYFQGTGAADDSGLPNDRFFAVRPEGSVSTLKIQRTERGDSAVYLCASSLLGRNTGELFFGEGSRLTVL.

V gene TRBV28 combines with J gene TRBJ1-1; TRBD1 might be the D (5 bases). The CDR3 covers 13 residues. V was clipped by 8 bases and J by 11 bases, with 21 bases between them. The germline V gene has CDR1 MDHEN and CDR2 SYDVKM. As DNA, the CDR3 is TGTGCCAGCTCTTGGGCCGATAGAAGGGGCGCTTTCTTT. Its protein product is CASSWADRRGAFF. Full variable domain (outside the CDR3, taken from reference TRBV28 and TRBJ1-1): DVKVTQSSRYLVKRTGEKVFLECVQDMDHENMFWYRQDPGLGLRLIYFSYDVKMKEKGDIPEGYSVSREKKERFSLILESASTNQTSMYLCASSWADRRGAFFGQGTRLTVV.

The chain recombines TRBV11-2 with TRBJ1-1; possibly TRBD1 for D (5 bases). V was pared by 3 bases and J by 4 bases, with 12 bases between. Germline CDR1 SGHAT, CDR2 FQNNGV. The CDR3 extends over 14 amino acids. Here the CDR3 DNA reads TGTGCCAGCAGCTTGCAGGGAGGGACCACTGAAGCTTTCTTT. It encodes CASSLQGGTTEAFF.

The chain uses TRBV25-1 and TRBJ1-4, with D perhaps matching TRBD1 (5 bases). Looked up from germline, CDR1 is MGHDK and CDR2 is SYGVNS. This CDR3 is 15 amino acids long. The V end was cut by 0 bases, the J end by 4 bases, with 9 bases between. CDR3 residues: CASSEYDSVNEKLFF. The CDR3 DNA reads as TGTGCCAGCAGTGAATACGACAGTGTTAATGAAAAACTGTTTTTT.

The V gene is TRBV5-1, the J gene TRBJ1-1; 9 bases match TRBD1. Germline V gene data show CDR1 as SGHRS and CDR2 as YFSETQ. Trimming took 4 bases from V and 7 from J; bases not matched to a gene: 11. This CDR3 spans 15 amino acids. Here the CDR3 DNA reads TGCGCCAGCAGCCCAGAACTCCCGACAGGGGGTGAAGCTTTCTTT. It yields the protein CASSPELPTGGEAFF.

The CDR3 bases are TGTGCCAGCTCACCAGGGACACACGAGCAGTACTTC. This gives the protein CASSPGTHEQYF. This rearrangement joins TRBV18 to TRBJ2-7; a weak D match, TRBD1 (6 bases). The V and J ends lost 2 bases and 5 bases respectively, with 7 bases between them. The CDR3 has 12 amino acids. Germline CDR1 and CDR2: KGHSH and LQKENI.

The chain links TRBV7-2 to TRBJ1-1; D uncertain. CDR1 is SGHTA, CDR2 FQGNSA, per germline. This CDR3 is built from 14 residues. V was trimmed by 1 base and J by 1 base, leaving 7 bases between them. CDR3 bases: TGTGCCAGCAGCTTAGTTAGGTGGAACACTGAAGCTTTCTTT. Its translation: CASSLVRWNTEAFF.

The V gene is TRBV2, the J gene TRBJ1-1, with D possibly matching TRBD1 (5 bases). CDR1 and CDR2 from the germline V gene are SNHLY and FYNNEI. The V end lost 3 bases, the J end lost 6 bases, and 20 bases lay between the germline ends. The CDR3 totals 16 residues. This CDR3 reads CASSDRLIVTGAEAFF. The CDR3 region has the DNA TGTGCCAGCAGTGACCGATTGATAGTAACAGGCGCTGAAGCTTTCTTT.

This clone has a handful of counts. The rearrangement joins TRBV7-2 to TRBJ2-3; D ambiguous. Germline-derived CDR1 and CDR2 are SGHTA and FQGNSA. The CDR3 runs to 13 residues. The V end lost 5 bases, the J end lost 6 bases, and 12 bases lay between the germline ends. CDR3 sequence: CASSRLPPDTQYF. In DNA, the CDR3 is TGTGCCAGCAGCCGCCTGCCTCCGGATACGCAGTATTTT.

The DNA of the CDR3 is TGTGCCAGCAGCTTACAAAAGGGACAGGGAGAAGTGGTCTACAATGAGCAGTTCTTC. Translated, it gives CASSLQKGQGEVVYNEQFF. The chain is built from TRBV7-6 and TRBJ2-1; 9 nucleotides agree with TRBD1. Germline CDR1 reads SGHVS; CDR2 reads FNYEAQ. The CDR3 loop spans 19 amino acids. V dropped 2 bases and J dropped 3; count of bases not matched to a gene: 14.

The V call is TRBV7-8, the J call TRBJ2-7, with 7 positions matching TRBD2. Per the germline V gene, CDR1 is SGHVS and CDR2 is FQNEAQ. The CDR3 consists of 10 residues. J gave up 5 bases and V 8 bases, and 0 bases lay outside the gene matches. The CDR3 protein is CASGRDEQYF. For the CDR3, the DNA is TGTGCCAGCGGGAGGGACGAGCAGTACTTC.

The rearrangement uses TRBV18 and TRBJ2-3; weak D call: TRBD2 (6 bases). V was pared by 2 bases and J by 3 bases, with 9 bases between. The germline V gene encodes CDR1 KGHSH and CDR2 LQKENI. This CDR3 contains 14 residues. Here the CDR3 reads CASSPTRGTDTQYF. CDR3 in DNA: TGTGCCAGCTCACCAACCCGGGGGACAGATACGCAGTATTTT.

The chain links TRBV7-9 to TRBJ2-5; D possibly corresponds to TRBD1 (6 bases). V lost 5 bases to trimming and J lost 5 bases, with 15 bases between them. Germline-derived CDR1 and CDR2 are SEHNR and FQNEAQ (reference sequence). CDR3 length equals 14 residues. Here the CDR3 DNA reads TGTGCCAGCAGCCGCCGGGACATTGTGGAGACCCAGTACTTC. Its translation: CASSRRDIVETQYF.

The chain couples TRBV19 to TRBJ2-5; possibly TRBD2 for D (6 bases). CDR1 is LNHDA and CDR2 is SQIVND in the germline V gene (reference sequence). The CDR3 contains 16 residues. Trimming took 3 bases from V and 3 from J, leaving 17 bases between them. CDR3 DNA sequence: TGTGCCAGTAGTATTATTAGCGGCGTCCCTAAAGAGACCCAGTACTTC. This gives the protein CASSIISGVPKETQYF.